This T cell receptor (beta chain) was profiled in a study of T cell responses to AZD1222 COVID-19 vaccine listed by TCRdb under 2021. Turning to the overall study: TCR sequencing was performed for more than 230 trial participants, of whom approximately 200 were given two doses of AZD1222 and approximately 25 were given two doses of MenACWY control vaccine. Enrollment into the trials was organized by age into subgroups of 18-55, 56-69 and 70-plus years, and those subgroups contained around 150, 28 and 57 TCR-sequenced participants, respectively.

As for this clone: What this receptor recognizes is not known. The sample holds no much larger clone one base away, and base qualities are not on file.

The CDR3 regions of human TCRbeta chains were analyzed by immunosequencing. For the original study's pipeline: Repertoire TCRs were matched against a reference library of SARS-CoV-2-specific TCRs generated with the MIRA antigen-specificity platform. Breadth meant the fraction of unique TCRs that were SARS-CoV-2-associated, whereas depth meant the fraction of total T cells that were SARS-CoV-2-associated. Using the MIRA data, each spike-specific TCR was mapped to the spike region that the TCR reacts to and placed in a CD4 or CD8 class. Log10-transformed breadth and depth values were compared by one-way ANOVA with Sidak's multiple comparisons tests. Sourced from immuneACCESS, this table was stored by TCRdb with only in-frame sequences that have V and J called. A share of the clones is absent; for the studies checked, an unresolved V gene accounts for under half, and the remainder has no known explanation. The V and J calls and the clone size are those of that table, but D and trimming were determined from the DNA. The sample table contains over 45,000 clones; only one count was recorded for roughly 90% of them. The ten most abundant clones make up about 14% of the sample.

What the research found in general, with its limitations: Because no day 14 peak-response samples were available, the repertoires could be characterized only after the peak T cell response. The 56-69-year group was small, and its depth increase did not reach significance, likely because of low power. Participants were mostly white British and included more females than males, and it was suggested by the authors that clonal diversity may have been underestimated. CD4 TCRs associated with the vaccine covered the entire spike protein, and the dominant responses were in regions 160-218 and 743-854. Nearly half of unique spike-specific TCRs reportedly recognized epitopes outside regions mutated in the B.1.351 and B.1.1.7 variants. Conclusions about previously exposed vaccinees are limited because only five to seven AZD1222 recipients were SARS-CoV-2 seropositive at baseline. After two AZD1222 doses, both the breadth and the depth of spike-specific TCRs were significantly higher than at day 0 and than in MenACWY recipients.

The cysteine opens and the phenylalanine closes a CDR3 of 15 amino acids. The only DNA kept is the CDR3, 45 bases in frame from the first base. CDR1 SGHNT and CDR2 YYREEE are derived from the germline V gene (reference sequence). For this chain, trimming is 7 bases at the V end and 8 bases at the J end, and the number of junction bases without a gene match is 14. This sample's time point label indicates: about 28 days (+/-7) after the second vaccine dose. AZD1222 recipients whose second dose came at about 4 weeks and those whose second dose came at about 12 weeks were combined into one group, since spike-specific TCR depth and breadth did not differ between the two schedules. Vaccinee samples came from UK trials COV001 and COV002, including a single-blind randomized controlled phase 2/3 trial of AZD1222 (ChAdOx1 nCoV-19) in healthy adults. Trial participant PBMC samples were collected at day 0 and day 28 after the second dose for TCRbeta chain sequencing.

The chain is encoded by TRBV5-4 joined to TRBJ1-4; 7 bases in the middle match TRBD1. The origin of this receptor is an adult who received the AZD1222 COVID-19 vaccine. The sample here was peripheral blood, taken 28 days after the second AZD1222 dose. The nucleotide sequence is given as TGTGCCAGCCAGCCAGGGGGTGGTTCAGGGGAAAAACTGTTTTTT. It is translated as CASQPGGGSGEKLFF. Beyond the CDR3, the reference TRBV5-4 and TRBJ1-4 genes provide the residues; the full variable domain reads: ETGVTQSPTHLIKTRGQQVTLRCSSQSGHNTVSWYQQALGQGPQFIFQYYREEENGRGNFPPRFSGLQFPNYSSELNVNALELDDSALYLCASQPGGGSGEKLFFGSGTQLSVL.